Listed below are T cell receptor beta chains from one sample, sequenced in a study of metastatic and nonmetastatic thyroid tumors. MiXCR reprocessed the PCR reads for TCRdb. The sample includes roughly 30,000 clones, less than 20% of them seen just once. Sequencing was carried out using blood. These TCRs come from a female donor with papillary thyroid cancer or a benign thyroid nodule (not recorded which). Some clones in this sample may be carry-over from other donors' samples. Both conserved end residues are trimmed from each CDR3. Part of the rows lack a size; the others show once, few, many or a class for expanded clones.

size: many
J: TRBJ2-7
V: TRBV11-2
CDR3: ASSFTGEGPGQY

size: NA
J: TRBJ2-1
V: TRBV2
CDR3: ASSPGLWSNEQF

size: NA
J: TRBJ2-1
V: TRBV12-3/TRBV12-4
CDR3: ASSLLAASSYNEQF

size: many
J: TRBJ1-1
V: TRBV7-9
CDR3: ASSFGAGNTEAF

size: many
J: TRBJ1-4
V: TRBV2
CDR3: ASSRDHNEKLF

size: many
J: TRBJ1-2
V: TRBV29-1
CDR3: SVEDWGKPTGYT

size: many
J: TRBJ1-6
V: TRBV10-3
CDR3: ATQALPGQTNSPLH

size: NA
J: TRBJ2-3
V: TRBV20-1
CDR3: SAKWGLAEGRGTDTQY

size: NA
J: TRBJ2-7
V: TRBV14
CDR3: ASSRPGQLSYEQY

size: NA
J: TRBJ2-2
V: TRBV19
CDR3: ASSTSSRLANTGELF

size: many
J: TRBJ1-5
V: TRBV6-1
CDR3: ASSEEAGSNQPQH

size: many
J: TRBJ2-2
V: TRBV4-2
CDR3: ASSRTTTNTGELF